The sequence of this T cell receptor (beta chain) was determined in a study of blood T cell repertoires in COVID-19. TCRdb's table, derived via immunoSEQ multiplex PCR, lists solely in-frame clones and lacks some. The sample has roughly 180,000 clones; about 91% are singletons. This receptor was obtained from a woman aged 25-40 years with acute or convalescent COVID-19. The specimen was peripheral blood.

The CDR3 DNA is TGTGCCAGCAACCGGGGGGAGAACACTGAAGCTTTCTTT. Encoded protein: CASNRGENTEAFF. This chain joins TRBV12-3 or TRBV12-4 and TRBJ1-1; D possibly corresponds to TRBD1 (5 bases). Trimming removed 7 bases at V and 1 base at J, with 10 bases between. The CDR3 consists of 13 residues.